These 10 T cell receptor beta chains came from one sample sequenced in a study of early T cells in non-severe SARS-CoV-2 infection. TCRdb re-called the 5' RACE reads through MiXCR, storing one row per CDR3 protein. The table records about 50,000 distinct CDR3 sequences, 6.2% of them present only once. The sequenced sample was whole blood, obtained at baseline. The receptor set was obtained from an adult who was a healthcare worker with PCR-confirmed SARS-CoV-2 infection or an uninfected control (not recorded which).

This clonotype was seen repeatedly, ten times or more. The V call is TRBV19, the J call TRBJ2-3; D perhaps matches TRBD1 (6 bases). The germline gives CDR1 LNHDA, CDR2 SQIVND (reference sequence). Trimming shortened V by 4 bases and J by 7 bases, and 15 bases separated the two germline ends. The CDR3 is made up of 14 amino acids. This chain's CDR3 is CASSTETGGYTQYF. The CDR3 DNA reads TGTGCCAGTAGTACGGAGACAGGTGGTTATACGCAGTATTTT.

This clonotype was observed a few times. The V call is TRBV7-3, the J call TRBJ2-2; 10 bases fit TRBD2. The CDR3 is 17 amino acids. J was trimmed by 1 base and V by 0 bases; bases with no gene match: 2. Germline-derived CDR1 and CDR2 are SGHTA and FQGTGA. The CDR3 DNA is TGTGCCAGCAGCTTAACCCCTAGCGGGAGGAACACCGGGGAGCTGTTTTTT. Translating gives CASSLTPSGRNTGELFF.

V is TRBV29-1 and J is TRBJ1-2; D gene ambiguous. Germline V lookup: CDR1 SQVTM, CDR2 ANQGSEA. This CDR3 contains 10 residues. Trimming pared 3 bases from V and 5 bases from J, leaving 4 bases between. The CDR3 spells CSVDEYGYTF. The CDR3 DNA follows: TGCAGCGTTGATGAATATGGCTACACCTTC.

This clonotype was found many times. This sequence joins TRBV19 and TRBJ2-5; 7 positions agree with TRBD1. Losses at the gene ends were 8 bases for V and 1 base for J; bases not matched to a gene: 4. Germline CDR1 is LNHDA and CDR2 is SQIVND (reference sequence). The CDR3 consists of 13 residues. CDR3: CASQRDSQETQYF. Written as DNA, the CDR3 is TGTGCCAGTCAACGGGACAGCCAAGAGACCCAGTACTTC.

There are many counts of this clonotype. The junction differs from germline at one of its ends, possibly a read error. V and J are TRBV2 and TRBJ2-7; either TRBD1 or TRBD2 may supply D (6 bases each). The CDR3 consists of 11 residues. CDR1 and CDR2 (germline): SNHLY, FYNNEI. The CDR3 nucleotides read TGTGCCAGCAGAACGGGGGCAAGGTCGCACTTC. Translating it yields CASRTGARSHF.

Comments on this clonotype: A much larger clone sits a single nucleotide away, making a read error possible. The CDR3 loop is CACSLGDGQETQYF. Written as DNA, the CDR3 is TGCGCCTGCAGCTTGGGGGACGGTCAAGAGACCCAGTACTTC. The chain recombines TRBV5-1 with TRBJ2-5, with D perhaps matching TRBD1 or TRBD2 (5 bases each). Germline V gene data show CDR1 as SGHRS and CDR2 as YFSETQ. The CDR3 sequence is 14 residues long.

The chain joins TRBV25-1 to TRBJ2-3; the match to TRBD1 covers 9 bases. Germline lookup yields CDR1 MGHDK and CDR2 SYGVNS. The V gene end was trimmed by 6 bases and the J gene end by 5 bases; junction bases not matched to a gene: 9. The CDR3 covers 15 residues. CDR3 in amino acids: CASSPPSTGGDTQYF. CDR3 sequence (DNA): TGTGCCAGCAGCCCACCTTCGACAGGGGGAGATACGCAGTATTTT.

This clonotype was counted ten times or more. A read error may account for a junction end that differs from germline. The chain has TRBV10-3 and TRBJ1-1; 7 bases match TRBD1. The CDR3 runs to 12 residues. The V gene's germline CDR1 is ENHRY and CDR2 SYGVKD. CDR3 in DNA: TGTGCCATCAGTTCCGGGACAGCGGTCTTTATTTTT. It specifies CAISSGTAVFIF.

The J gene is TRBJ2-2, the V gene TRBV6-2 or TRBV6-3; 8 positions match TRBD2. The germline CDR1 and CDR2 sequences are MNHEY and SVGEGT. The CDR3 sequence is 14 residues long. With 6 bases clipped from V and 5 bases from J, the junction kept 5 bases outside the gene matches. The CDR3 is CASRGLGGTGELFF. The CDR3 coding sequence is TGTGCCAGCAGGGGACTAGGGGGAACCGGGGAGCTGTTTTTT.

This clonotype showed up many times. The chain is built from TRBV10-3 and TRBJ1-1, with D possibly matching TRBD1 (5 bases). This CDR3 region has 14 residues. V was trimmed by 4 bases and J by 4 bases, leaving 13 bases between them. Germline CDR1 and CDR2: ENHRY and SYGVKD. The CDR3 reads CAISAGLGITEAFF. Here the CDR3 DNA reads TGTGCCATCAGTGCAGGGCTTGGGATCACTGAAGCTTTCTTT.